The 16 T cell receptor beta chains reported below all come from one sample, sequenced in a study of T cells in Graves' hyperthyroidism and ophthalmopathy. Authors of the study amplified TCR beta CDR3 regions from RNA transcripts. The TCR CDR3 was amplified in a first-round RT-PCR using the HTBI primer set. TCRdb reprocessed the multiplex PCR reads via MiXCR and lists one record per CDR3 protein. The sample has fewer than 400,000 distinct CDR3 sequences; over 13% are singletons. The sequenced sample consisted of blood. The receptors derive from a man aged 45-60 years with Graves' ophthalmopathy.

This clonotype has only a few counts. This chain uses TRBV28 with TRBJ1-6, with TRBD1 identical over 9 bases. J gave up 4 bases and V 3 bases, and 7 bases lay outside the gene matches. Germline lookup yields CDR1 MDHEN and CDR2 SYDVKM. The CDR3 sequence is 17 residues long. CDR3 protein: CASSFTGTGKYNSPLHF. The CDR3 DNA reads TGTGCCAGCAGTTTTACCGGGACAGGGAAATATAATTCACCCCTCCACTTT.

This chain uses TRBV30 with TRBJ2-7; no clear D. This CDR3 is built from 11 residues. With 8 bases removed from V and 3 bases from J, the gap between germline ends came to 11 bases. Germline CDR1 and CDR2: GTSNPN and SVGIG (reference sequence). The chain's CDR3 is CASNHGYEQYF. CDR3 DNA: TGTGCCAGCAACCATGGCTACGAGCAGTACTTC.

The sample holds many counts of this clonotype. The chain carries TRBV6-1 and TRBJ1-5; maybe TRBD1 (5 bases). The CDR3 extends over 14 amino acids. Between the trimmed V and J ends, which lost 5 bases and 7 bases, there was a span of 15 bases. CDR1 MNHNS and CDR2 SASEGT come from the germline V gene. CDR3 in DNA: TGTGCCAGCAGTCAGGGTCACTCTTTCCAGCCCCAGCATTTT. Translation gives CASSQGHSFQPQHF.

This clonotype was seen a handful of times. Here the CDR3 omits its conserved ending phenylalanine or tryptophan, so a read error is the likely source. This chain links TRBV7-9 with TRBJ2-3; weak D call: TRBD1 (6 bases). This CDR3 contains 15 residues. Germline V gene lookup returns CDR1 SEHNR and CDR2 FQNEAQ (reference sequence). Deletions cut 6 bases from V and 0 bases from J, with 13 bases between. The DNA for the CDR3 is TGTGCCAGCAGTCACCGGGACAAGAGCACAGATACGCAGTATCTT. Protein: CASSHRDKSTDTQYL.

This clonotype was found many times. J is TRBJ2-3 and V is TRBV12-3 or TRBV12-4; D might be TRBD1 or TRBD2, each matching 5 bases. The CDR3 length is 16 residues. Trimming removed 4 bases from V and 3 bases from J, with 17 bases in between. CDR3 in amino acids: CASSSSGTLKTDTQYF. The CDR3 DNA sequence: TGTGCCAGCAGTTCTTCCGGGACCCTAAAGACAGATACGCAGTATTTT.

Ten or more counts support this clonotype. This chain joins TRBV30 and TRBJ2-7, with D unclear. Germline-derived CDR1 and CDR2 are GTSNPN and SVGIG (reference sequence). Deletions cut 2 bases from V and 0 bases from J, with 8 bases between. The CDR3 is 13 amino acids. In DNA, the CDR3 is TGTGCCTGGAGTCCGACCAACTCCTACGAGCAGTACTTC. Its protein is CAWSPTNSYEQYF.

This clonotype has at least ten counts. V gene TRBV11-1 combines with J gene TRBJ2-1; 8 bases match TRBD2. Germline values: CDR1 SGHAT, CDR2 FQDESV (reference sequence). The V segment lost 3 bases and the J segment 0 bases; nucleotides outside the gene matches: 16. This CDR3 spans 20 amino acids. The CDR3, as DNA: TGTGCCAGCAGCTTGATGGTCCAGCGGGAGATTCCCAGCTCCTACAATGAGCAGTTCTTC. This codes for CASSLMVQREIPSSYNEQFF.

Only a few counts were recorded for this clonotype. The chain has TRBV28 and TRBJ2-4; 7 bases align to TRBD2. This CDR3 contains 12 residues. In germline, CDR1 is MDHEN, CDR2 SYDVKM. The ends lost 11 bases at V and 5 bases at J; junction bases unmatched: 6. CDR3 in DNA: TGTGCCGGCGCGGGGAGGGAAAACATTCAGTACTTC. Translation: CAGAGRENIQYF.

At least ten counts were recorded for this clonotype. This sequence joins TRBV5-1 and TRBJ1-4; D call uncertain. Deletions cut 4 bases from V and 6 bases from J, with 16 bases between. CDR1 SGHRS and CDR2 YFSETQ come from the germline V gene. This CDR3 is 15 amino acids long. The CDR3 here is CASSQGRATDEKLFF. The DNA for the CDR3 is TGCGCCAGCAGCCAAGGCCGGGCCACGGATGAAAAACTGTTTTTT.

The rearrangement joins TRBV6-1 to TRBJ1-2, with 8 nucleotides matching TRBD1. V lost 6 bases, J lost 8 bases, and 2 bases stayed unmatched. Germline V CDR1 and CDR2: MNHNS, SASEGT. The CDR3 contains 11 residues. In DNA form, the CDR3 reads TGTGCCAGCAGGACAGGGGTCGGCTACACCTTC. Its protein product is CASRTGVGYTF.

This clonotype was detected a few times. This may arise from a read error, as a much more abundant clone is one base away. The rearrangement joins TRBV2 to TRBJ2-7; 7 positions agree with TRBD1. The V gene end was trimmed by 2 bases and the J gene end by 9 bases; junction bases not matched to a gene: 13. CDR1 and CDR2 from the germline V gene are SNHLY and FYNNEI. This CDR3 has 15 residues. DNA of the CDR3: TGTGCCAGCAGTGAACTATTGATGAGGGGGCCAGGGCAGTACTTC. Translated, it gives CASSELLMRGPGQYF.

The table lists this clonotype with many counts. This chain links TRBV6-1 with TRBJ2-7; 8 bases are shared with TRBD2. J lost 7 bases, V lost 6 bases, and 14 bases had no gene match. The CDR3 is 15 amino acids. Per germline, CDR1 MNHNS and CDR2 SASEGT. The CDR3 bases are TGTGCCAGCAGAGCCGGGGGGGGTACGCCGGGAGAGCAGTACTTC. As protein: CASRAGGGTPGEQYF.

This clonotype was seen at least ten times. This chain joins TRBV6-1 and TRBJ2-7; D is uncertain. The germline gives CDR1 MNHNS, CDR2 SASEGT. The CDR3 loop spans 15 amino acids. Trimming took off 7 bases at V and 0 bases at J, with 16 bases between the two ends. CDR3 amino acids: CASTTQVGLSYEQYF. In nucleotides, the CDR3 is TGTGCCAGCACCACACAAGTTGGCCTCTCCTACGAGCAGTACTTC.

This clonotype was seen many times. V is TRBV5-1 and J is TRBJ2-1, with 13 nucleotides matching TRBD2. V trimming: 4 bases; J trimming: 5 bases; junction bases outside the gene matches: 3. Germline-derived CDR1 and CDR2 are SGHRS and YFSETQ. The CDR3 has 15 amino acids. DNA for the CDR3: TGCGCCAGCAGCACCGGACTAGCGGGGGACAATGAGCAGTTCTTC. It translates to CASSTGLAGDNEQFF. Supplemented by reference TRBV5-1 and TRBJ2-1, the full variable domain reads KAGVTQTPRYLIKTRGQQVTLSCSPISGHRSVSWYQQTPGQGLQFLFEYFSETQRNKGNFPGRFSGRQFSNSRSEMNVSTLELGDSALYLCASSTGLAGDNEQFFGPGTRLTVL.

Here the CDR3 reads CASSQMGNEGNEKLFF. The CDR3 DNA reads TGCGCCAGCAGCCAAATGGGAAATGAGGGTAATGAAAAACTGTTTTTT. The genes are TRBV4-1 and TRBJ1-4; D is ambiguous. There are 16 residues in the CDR3. Germline CDR1 reads MGHRA; CDR2 reads YSYEKL. The V end was cut by 2 bases, the J end by 4 bases, with 14 bases between.

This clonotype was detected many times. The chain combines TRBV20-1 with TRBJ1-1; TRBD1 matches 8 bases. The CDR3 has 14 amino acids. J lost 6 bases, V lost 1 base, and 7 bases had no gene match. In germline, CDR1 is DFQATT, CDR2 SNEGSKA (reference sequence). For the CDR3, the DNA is TGCAGTGCTAGAGTAAAACAGGGGGTCGCTGAAGCTTTCTTT. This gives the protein CSARVKQGVAEAFF.